This entry lists 13 T cell receptor beta chains sequenced from one sample in a study of cytomegalovirus exposure and HLA in healthy donors. It was with 60 Vbeta and 13 Jbeta primers that the PCR ran. Sequenced by immunoSEQ multiplex PCR; TCRdb stores in-frame clones only, minus some. The profile shows around 180,000 clones, 70% to 90% of them singletons. The sample was PBMCs. These receptors all stem from a girl aged 10-17 years in good health and CMV-seropositive.

The chain employs TRBV6-5 and TRBJ2-7; 7 positions match TRBD1. Germline trimming cut 7 bases from V and 7 bases from J; bases unmatched to any gene: 10. This CDR3 comprises 13 residues. Per germline, CDR1 MNHEY and CDR2 SVGAGI. CDR3 nucleotides: TGTGCCAGCAAACGAGGGGGCCTAAGGGAGCAGTACTTC. It is translated as CASKRGGLREQYF.

This clone appeared a few times. This chain joins TRBV29-1 and TRBJ1-1; a possible D gene is TRBD1 (6 bases). The CDR3 has 11 amino acids. Germline V gene sequence: CDR1 SQVTM, CDR2 ANQGSEA. V was cut by 6 bases and J by 5 bases, with 10 bases left in between. CDR3 amino acids: CSVARGTEAFF. The CDR3 region has the DNA TGCAGCGTCGCCAGGGGAACTGAAGCTTTCTTT.

The CDR3: CASSPQRGNTIYF. DNA of the CDR3: TGTGCCAGCTCACCACAGAGGGGAAACACCATATATTTT. The chain recombines TRBV18 with TRBJ1-3; D uncertain. This CDR3 region has 13 residues. Germline CDR1 and CDR2: KGHSH and LQKENI. The V gene lost 1 base and the J gene lost 4 bases, with 5 bases spanning the gap.

The chain couples TRBV5-6 to TRBJ1-1; D is undetermined. V was shortened by 2 bases and J by 0 bases, with 11 bases between the two germline ends. Germline V gives CDR1 SGHDT, CDR2 YYEEEE. This CDR3 region has 15 residues. The CDR3 is CASSFLSGMNTEAFF. CDR3 bases: TGTGCCAGCAGCTTTCTGTCAGGCATGAACACTGAAGCTTTCTTT.

The chain has TRBV12-5 and TRBJ2-3; no definite D call. This CDR3 has 14 residues. V was shortened by 5 bases and J by 5 bases, with 14 bases between the two germline ends. In germline, CDR1 is LGHNT, CDR2 FRNRAP. CDR3 in amino acids: CASGETSMVDTQYF. CDR3 DNA sequence: TGTGCTAGTGGTGAAACATCGATGGTAGATACGCAGTATTTT.

V gene TRBV9 combines with J gene TRBJ1-1; 8 bases agree with TRBD1. Germline assignment: CDR1 SGDLS and CDR2 YYNGEE. This CDR3 region has 15 residues. With 2 bases clipped from V and 3 bases from J, the junction kept 6 bases outside the gene matches. The CDR3 protein is CASSVSGTGYTEAFF. DNA of the CDR3: TGTGCCAGCAGCGTCTCAGGGACAGGTTACACTGAAGCTTTCTTT.

The rearrangement uses TRBV28 and TRBJ2-7; D not certain. This CDR3 has 15 amino acids. Trimming pared 1 base from V and 2 bases from J, leaving 12 bases between. Germline CDR1 is MDHEN and CDR2 is SYDVKM. CDR3 region: CASSLSFRNPYEQYF. CDR3 nucleotide sequence: TGTGCCAGCAGTTTATCGTTCAGAAATCCCTACGAGCAGTACTTC. The variable domain in full, with the rest retrieved from reference TRBV28 and TRBJ2-7, is DVKVTQSSRYLVKRTGEKVFLECVQDMDHENMFWYRQDPGLGLRLIYFSYDVKMKEKGDIPEGYSVSREKKERFSLILESASTNQTSMYLCASSLSFRNPYEQYFGPGTRLTVT.

The chain recombines TRBV6-1 with TRBJ1-5, with TRBD1 identical over 7 bases. V lost 4 bases and J lost 1; bases outside the gene matches: 1. The CDR3 sequence is 14 residues long. CDR1 is MNHNS and CDR2 is SASEGT in the germline V gene. CDR3 residues: CASSGRGSNQPQHF. The CDR3 region has the DNA TGTGCCAGCAGTGGCAGGGGGAGCAATCAGCCCCAGCATTTT.

The V call is TRBV7-9, the J call TRBJ2-3; 8 bases line up with TRBD2. The CDR3 length is 17 residues. Per the germline V gene, CDR1 is SEHNR and CDR2 is FQNEAQ (reference sequence). After removal of 10 bases from V and 4 bases from J, the junction contained 19 bases not matched to a gene. CDR3 nucleotide sequence: TGTGCCACGCAGGTCTCGGGGGGGAAGTATTCTGCAGATACGCAGTATTTT. Translation gives CATQVSGGKYSADTQYF.

The chain combines TRBV7-9 with TRBJ2-2; D remains unclear. The CDR3 consists of 14 residues. CDR1 and CDR2 from the germline V gene are SEHNR and FQNEAQ (reference sequence). V was trimmed by 4 bases and J by 1 base, leaving 7 bases between them. The CDR3 sequence: CASSSTLNTGELFF. Written as DNA, the CDR3 is TGTGCCAGCAGCTCGACTTTGAACACCGGGGAGCTGTTTTTT. The full variable domain, with the rest looked up from reference TRBV7-9 and TRBJ2-2, is DTGVSQNPRHKITKRGQNVTFRCDPISEHNRLYWYRQTLGQGPEFLTYFQNEAQLEKSRLLSDRFSAERPKGSFSTLEIQRTEQGDSAMYLCASSSTLNTGELFFGEGSRLTVL.

This chain links TRBV6-4 with TRBJ2-3, with 9 bases fitting TRBD2. Unmatched junction bases numbered 7, after V lost 0 bases and J lost 6 bases. The CDR3 length is 16 residues. Germline CDR1 is MRHNA and CDR2 is SNTAGT. For the CDR3, the DNA is TGTGCCAGCAGTGACTCCCCAGGGCTAGCGGGGGATACGCAGTATTTT. Amino acids: CASSDSPGLAGDTQYF.

This chain connects TRBV7-3 to TRBJ2-1; D possibly corresponds to TRBD1 (5 bases). The CDR3 covers 16 residues. Trimming cost V 3 bases and J 10 bases, with 22 bases left between them. Germline V gene sequence: CDR1 SGHTA, CDR2 FQGTGA. The CDR3 nucleotides are TGTGCCAGCAGCTTGAGTGCGACAGAGAGCCTGGGGGAGCAGTTCTTC. It encodes CASSLSATESLGEQFF. Drawing the rest from reference TRBV7-3 and TRBJ2-1, the complete variable domain is GAGVSQTPSNKVTEKGKYVELRCDPISGHTALYWYRQSLGQGPEFLIYFQGTGAADDSGLPNDRFFAVRPEGSVSTLKIQRTERGDSAVYLCASSLSATESLGEQFFGPGTRLTVL.

V gene TRBV6-4 combines with J gene TRBJ2-7; 7 bases match TRBD1. Germline V gene data show CDR1 as MRHNA and CDR2 as SNTAGT. This CDR3 spans 14 amino acids. With 5 bases clipped from V and 3 bases from J, the junction kept 7 bases outside the gene matches. CDR3 bases: TGTGCCAGCAGTAGATCCGGGACAGACTACGAGCAGTACTTC. Residues: CASSRSGTDYEQYF.